This T cell receptor (beta chain) was found in a study of blood T cell repertoires in COVID-19 (dated by TCRdb to about 2020). Regarding the complete study: Samples from collaborators originated in the United States, Italy and Spain and spanned both the acute and convalescent phases of COVID-19. The material from the prospective study consisted of cDNA or gDNA derived from T cells, B-cell-depleted T cells, or PBMCs. Samples came from the ongoing ImmuneRACE study (first 160 participants) plus 1,254 subjects from 6 global collaborators. Sample metadata almost always included a de-identified subject ID, COVID-19 status, age in years and sex. The dataset comprised deeply sampled blood TCRbeta repertoires from subjects exposed to, actively infected with, or recovered from COVID-19. The repertoires were released in a freely available public database meant as a resource for research on the immune response to SARS-CoV-2. HLA class I and class II types, where available, came from metadata supplied by the sample provider rather than from assay-based typing. Beyond this particular receptor, the publication reports: The amount of clinical and demographic metadata varied by source and participant and was provided uncurated.

On this clone: Its antigen target is currently unknown. No much larger clone exists at a distance of one base, and base qualities are not known.

CDR1 SGHNT and CDR2 YYREEE are derived from the germline V gene (reference sequence). Clipping removes 1 base from V and 0 bases from J, with 6 as the unmatched junction base count. The CDR3 runs 16 amino acids, cysteine and phenylalanine included. CDR3 DNA is the only sequence kept; it has 48 bases, read in frame from the first base. The collaborating institutions used their own protocols to collect whole blood in K2EDTA tubes. For TCRbeta analysis, collaborators shipped samples in one of three forms: frozen whole blood, isolated PBMCs, or DNA extracted from either of those sample types. The immunoSEQ Assay, a bias-controlled multiplex PCR, was used to amplify TCRbeta CDR3 regions from genomic DNA. Per the authors' processing: Nucleated cell counts per sample were estimated from amplification of reference gene primers within the assay. To quantify the absolute abundance of each unique TCRbeta CDR3 rearrangement, sequence reads were collapsed and filtered. For each sample, productive Simpson clonality was calculated by taking the square root of Simpson's diversity index across productive rearrangements. TCRdb provides this immuneACCESS table in a form limited to in-frame rearrangements. Some clones are lacking; in checked studies, under half of them reflect an unresolved V gene, and why the rest are absent is not known. D and trimming were read from the DNA, whereas the V and J calls and clone size are those reported in that table. For this sample the table gives 130,000 to 150,000 clones, of which about 83% were detected only once. The ten largest make up more than 3.5% of the sample.

Input material: peripheral blood. Recombination connected TRBV5-4 to TRBJ2-5, and TRBD2 matches 7 of the central bases. The TCR sequence derives from a woman in her thirties or forties with acute or convalescent COVID-19. The CDR3 protein: CASSLLNGGYQETQYF. The sequenced DNA is TGTGCCAGCAGCTTGCTGAACGGGGGGTACCAAGAGACCCAGTACTTC.